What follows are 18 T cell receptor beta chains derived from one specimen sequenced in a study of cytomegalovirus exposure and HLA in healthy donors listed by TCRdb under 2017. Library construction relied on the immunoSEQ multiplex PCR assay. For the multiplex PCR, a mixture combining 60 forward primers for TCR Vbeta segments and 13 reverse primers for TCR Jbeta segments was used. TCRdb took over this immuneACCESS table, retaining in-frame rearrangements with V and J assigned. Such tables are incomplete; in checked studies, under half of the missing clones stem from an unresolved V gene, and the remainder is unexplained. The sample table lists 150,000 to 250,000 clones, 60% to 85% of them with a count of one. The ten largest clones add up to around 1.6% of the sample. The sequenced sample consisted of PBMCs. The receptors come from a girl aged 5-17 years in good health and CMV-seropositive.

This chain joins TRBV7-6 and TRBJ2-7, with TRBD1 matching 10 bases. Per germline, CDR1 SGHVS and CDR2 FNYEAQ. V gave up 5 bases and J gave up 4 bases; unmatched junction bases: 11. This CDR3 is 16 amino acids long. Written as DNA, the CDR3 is TGTGCCAGCAGCCCTAACCAGGACAGGGGGAGATACGAGCAGTACTTC. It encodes CASSPNQDRGRYEQYF.

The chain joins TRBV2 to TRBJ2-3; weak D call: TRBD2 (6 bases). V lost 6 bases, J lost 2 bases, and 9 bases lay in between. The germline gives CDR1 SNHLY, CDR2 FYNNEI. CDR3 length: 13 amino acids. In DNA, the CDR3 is TGTGCCAGCAGCGGGGAGGTCACAGATACGCAGTATTTT. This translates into CASSGEVTDTQYF. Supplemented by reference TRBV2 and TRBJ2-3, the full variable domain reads EPEVTQTPSHQVTQMGQEVILRCVPISNHLYFYWYRQILGQKVEFLVSFYNNEISEKSEIFDDQFSVERPDGSNFTLKIRSTKLEDSAMYFCASSGEVTDTQYFGPGTRLTVL.

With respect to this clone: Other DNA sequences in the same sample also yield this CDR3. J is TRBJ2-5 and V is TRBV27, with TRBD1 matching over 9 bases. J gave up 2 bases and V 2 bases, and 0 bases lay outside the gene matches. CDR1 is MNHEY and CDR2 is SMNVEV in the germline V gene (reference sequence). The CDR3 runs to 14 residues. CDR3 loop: CASSLGQGQETQYF. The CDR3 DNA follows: TGTGCCAGCAGTTTAGGACAGGGGCAAGAGACCCAGTACTTC.

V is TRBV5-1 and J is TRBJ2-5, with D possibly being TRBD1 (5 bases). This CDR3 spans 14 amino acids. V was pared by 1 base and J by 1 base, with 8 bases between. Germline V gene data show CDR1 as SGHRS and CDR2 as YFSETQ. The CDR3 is CASSLWGPQETQYF. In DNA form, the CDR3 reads TGCGCCAGCAGCTTGTGGGGCCCCCAAGAGACCCAGTACTTC. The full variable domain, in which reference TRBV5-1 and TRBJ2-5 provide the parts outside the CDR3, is KAGVTQTPRYLIKTRGQQVTLSCSPISGHRSVSWYQQTPGQGLQFLFEYFSETQRNKGNFPGRFSGRQFSNSRSEMNVSTLELGDSALYLCASSLWGPQETQYFGPGTRLLVL.

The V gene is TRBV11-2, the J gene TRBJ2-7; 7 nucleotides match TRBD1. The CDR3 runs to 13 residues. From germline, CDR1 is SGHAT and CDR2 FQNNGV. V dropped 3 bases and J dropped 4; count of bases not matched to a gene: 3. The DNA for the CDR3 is TGTGCCAGCAGCTTCGGCAGGGGGTACGAGCAGTACTTC. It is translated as CASSFGRGYEQYF.

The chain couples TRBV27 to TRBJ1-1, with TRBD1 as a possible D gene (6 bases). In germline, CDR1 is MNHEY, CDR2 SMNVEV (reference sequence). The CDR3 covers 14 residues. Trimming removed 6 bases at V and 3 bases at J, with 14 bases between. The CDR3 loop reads CASRTTEGDTEAFF. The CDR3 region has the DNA TGTGCCAGCAGGACCACTGAGGGGGACACTGAAGCTTTCTTT.

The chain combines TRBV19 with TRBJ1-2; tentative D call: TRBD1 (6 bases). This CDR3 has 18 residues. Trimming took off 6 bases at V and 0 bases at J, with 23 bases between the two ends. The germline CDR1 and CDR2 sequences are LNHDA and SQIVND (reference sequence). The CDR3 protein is CASSSEGGGDLTNYGYTF. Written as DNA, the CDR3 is TGTGCCAGTAGCTCTGAGGGGGGGGGTGATCTTACTAACTATGGCTACACCTTC.

As DNA, the CDR3 is TGCAGCGTTGAGTTAGGGAGCTCTGGAAACACCATATATTTT. Protein product: CSVELGSSGNTIYF. The chain is built from TRBV29-1 and TRBJ1-3; no clear D gene. Germline CDR1 reads SQVTM; CDR2 reads ANQGSEA. V lost 3 bases to trimming and J lost 0 bases, with 9 bases between them. The CDR3 totals 14 residues.

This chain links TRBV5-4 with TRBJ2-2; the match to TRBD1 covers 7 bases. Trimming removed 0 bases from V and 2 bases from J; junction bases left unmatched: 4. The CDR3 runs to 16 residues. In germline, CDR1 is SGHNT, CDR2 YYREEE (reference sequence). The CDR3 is CASSLGGTANTGELFF. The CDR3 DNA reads TGTGCCAGCAGCTTGGGTGGGACAGCAAACACCGGGGAGCTGTTTTTT.

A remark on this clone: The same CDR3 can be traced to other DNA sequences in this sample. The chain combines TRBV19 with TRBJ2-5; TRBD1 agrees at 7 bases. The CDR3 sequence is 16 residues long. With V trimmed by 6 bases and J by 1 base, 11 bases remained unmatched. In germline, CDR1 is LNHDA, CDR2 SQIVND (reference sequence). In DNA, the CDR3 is TGTGCCAGTAGCCTGAAGACAGGGATGGGCCAAGAGACCCAGTACTTC. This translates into CASSLKTGMGQETQYF.

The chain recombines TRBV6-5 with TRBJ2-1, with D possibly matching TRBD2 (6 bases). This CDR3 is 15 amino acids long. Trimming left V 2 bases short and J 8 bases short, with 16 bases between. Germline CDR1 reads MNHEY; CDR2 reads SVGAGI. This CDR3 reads CASSYLQTSPYEQFF. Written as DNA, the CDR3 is TGTGCCAGCAGTTACCTTCAAACTAGCCCCTATGAGCAGTTCTTC.

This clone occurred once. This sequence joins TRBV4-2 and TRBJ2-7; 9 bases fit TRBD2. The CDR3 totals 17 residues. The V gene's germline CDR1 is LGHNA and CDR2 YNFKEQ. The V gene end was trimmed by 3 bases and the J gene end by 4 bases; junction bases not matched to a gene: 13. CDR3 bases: TGTGCCAGCAGCCAGCAGGCGGGCGGGGGGGCCATTTACGAGCAGTACTTC. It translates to CASSQQAGGGAIYEQYF.

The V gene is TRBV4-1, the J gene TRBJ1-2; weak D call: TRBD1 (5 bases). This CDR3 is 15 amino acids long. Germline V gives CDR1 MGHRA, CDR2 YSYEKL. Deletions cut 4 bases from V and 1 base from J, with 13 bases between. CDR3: CASSPARGGNYGYTF. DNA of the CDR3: TGCGCCAGCAGCCCGGCCCGGGGGGGTAACTATGGCTACACCTTC.

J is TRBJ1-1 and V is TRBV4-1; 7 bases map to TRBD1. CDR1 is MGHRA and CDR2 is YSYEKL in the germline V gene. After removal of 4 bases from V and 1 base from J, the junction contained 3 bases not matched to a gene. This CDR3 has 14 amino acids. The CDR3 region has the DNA TGCGCCAGCAGCCCCCGGGACAGGAACACTGAAGCTTTCTTT. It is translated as CASSPRDRNTEAFF.

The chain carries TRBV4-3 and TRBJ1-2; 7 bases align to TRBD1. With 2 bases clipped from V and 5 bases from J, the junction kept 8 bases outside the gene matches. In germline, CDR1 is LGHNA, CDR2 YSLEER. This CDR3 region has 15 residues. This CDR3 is CASSQSDRTSYGYTF. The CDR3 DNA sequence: TGCGCCAGCAGCCAATCGGACAGGACCTCTTATGGCTACACCTTC.

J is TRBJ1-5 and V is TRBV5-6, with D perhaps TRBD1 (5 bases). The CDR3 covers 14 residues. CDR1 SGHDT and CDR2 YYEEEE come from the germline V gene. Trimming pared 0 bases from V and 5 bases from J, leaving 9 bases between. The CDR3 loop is CASSLAGGDQPQHF. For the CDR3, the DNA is TGTGCCAGCAGCTTGGCCGGGGGGGATCAGCCCCAGCATTTT.

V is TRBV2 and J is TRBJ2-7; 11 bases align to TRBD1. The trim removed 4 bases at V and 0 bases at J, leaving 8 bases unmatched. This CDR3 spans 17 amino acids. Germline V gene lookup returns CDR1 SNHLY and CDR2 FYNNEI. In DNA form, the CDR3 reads TGTGCCAGCAGTGTCGGGACAGGGGGGGTTAGCTCCTACGAGCAGTACTTC. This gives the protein CASSVGTGGVSSYEQYF.

The CDR3 nucleotides read TGTGCCAGCAGCTTAGGGCTCACAGATACGCAGTATTTT. It is translated as CASSLGLTDTQYF. V usage is TRBV11-3 and J usage is TRBJ2-3; D not resolved. V dropped 1 base and J dropped 2 bases, with 4 bases sitting between them. This CDR3 region has 13 residues. The germline V gene encodes CDR1 SGHNT and CDR2 YENEEA.